The 17 T cell receptor beta chains below come from one sample, sequenced in a study of blood T cell repertoires in COVID-19. Using immunoSEQ multiplex PCR, the repertoire was profiled, and TCRdb retains in-frame clones only, with some absent. The sample holds fewer than 250,000 clones, more than 70% seen once. The sequenced sample consisted of peripheral blood. Receptor source: a woman in her forties or fifties with acute or convalescent COVID-19.

To note about this clone: The sample carries other DNA sequences with the same CDR3. The chain has TRBV7-3 and TRBJ2-7, with a tentative D call TRBD2 (6 bases). CDR1 and CDR2 (germline): SGHTA, FQGTGA. The CDR3 length is 16 residues. V was trimmed by 3 bases and J by 0 bases, leaving 15 bases between them. The chain's CDR3 is CASSFPGLESSYEQYF. The CDR3 DNA is TGTGCCAGCAGCTTCCCGGGACTGGAGAGCTCCTACGAGCAGTACTTC.

This clone was observed a few times. Different DNA sequences within this sample yield the same CDR3. The chain has TRBV6-5 and TRBJ2-7; D remains ambiguous. The CDR3 spans 11 residues. Trimming removed 4 bases from V and 3 bases from J, with 4 bases in between. The germline V gene has CDR1 MNHEY and CDR2 SVGAGI. CDR3 bases: TGTGCCAGCAGTTTATACTACGAGCAGTACTTC. Residues: CASSLYYEQYF.

V gene TRBV29-1 combines with J gene TRBJ2-6; D may be TRBD1 (6 bases). This CDR3 has 15 residues. V lost 4 bases and J lost 4, with 14 bases in between. Germline lookup yields CDR1 SQVTM and CDR2 ANQGSEA. The CDR3 nucleotides read TGCAGCGTTGGTAGGACAGTATCCGGGGCCAACGTCCTGACTTTC. Its translation: CSVGRTVSGANVLTF. Complete variable domain (other parts from reference TRBV29-1 and TRBJ2-6): SAVISQKPSRDICQRGTSLTIQCQVDSQVTMMFWYRQQPGQSLTLIATANQGSEATYESGFVIDKFPISRPNLTFSTLTVSNMSPEDSSIYLCSVGRTVSGANVLTFGAGSRLTVL.

The genes are TRBV25-1 and TRBJ1-2; 9 bases match TRBD1. The germline CDR1 and CDR2 sequences are MGHDK and SYGVNS. The CDR3 length is 15 residues. Unmatched junction bases numbered 7, after V lost 5 bases and J lost 3 bases. The CDR3 nucleotides are TGTGCCAGCAGTAGCACCGGGACAGGGCACTATGGCTACACCTTC. This encodes CASSSTGTGHYGYTF.

The CDR3 spells CASSPPGGGEETQYF. CDR3 nucleotide sequence: TGTGCCAGCAGCCCCCCCGGTGGCGGGGAGGAGACCCAGTACTTC. The chain recombines TRBV5-4 with TRBJ2-5; D might be TRBD2 (6 bases). This CDR3 is built from 15 residues. Germline CDR1 SGHNT, CDR2 YYREEE (reference sequence). V was clipped by 4 bases and J by 5 bases, with 18 bases between them.

This sequence joins TRBV28 and TRBJ1-5, with D tentatively TRBD1 (5 bases). Looked up from germline, CDR1 is MDHEN and CDR2 is SYDVKM. The CDR3 covers 15 residues. Trimming pared 7 bases from V and 1 base from J, leaving 14 bases between. The CDR3 DNA is TGTGCCAGCACTCTCGGGACTATGAGCAATCAGCCCCAGCATTTT. This codes for CASTLGTMSNQPQHF.

The rearrangement links TRBV6-5 to TRBJ1-5, with D possibly being TRBD1 (5 bases). The CDR3 sequence is 12 residues long. Germline V gives CDR1 MNHEY, CDR2 SVGAGI. With 7 bases removed from V and 6 bases from J, the gap between germline ends came to 10 bases. CDR3 DNA: TGTGCCAGCACCACGGGGGGTCAGCCCCAGCATTTT. Translating it yields CASTTGGQPQHF.

The rearrangement uses TRBV7-8 and TRBJ2-7, with a possible D match to TRBD1 (5 bases). Germline-derived CDR1 and CDR2 are SGHVS and FQNEAQ. The V and J ends lost 2 bases and 4 bases respectively, with 9 bases between them. This CDR3 region has 13 residues. This chain's CDR3 is CASSLRGVYEQYF. DNA of the CDR3: TGTGCCAGCAGCTTAAGGGGCGTTTACGAGCAGTACTTC.

The gene calls are TRBV9 and TRBJ1-1, with D unclear. The CDR3 sequence is 15 residues long. Germline V gene data show CDR1 as SGDLS and CDR2 as YYNGEE. The V and J ends lost 3 bases and 1 base respectively, with 13 bases between them. The CDR3 nucleotides read TGTGCCAGCAGCGAGAAACCGGGTCGGAACACTGAAGCTTTCTTT. Translation: CASSEKPGRNTEAFF. The full variable domain, its missing parts supplied by reference TRBV9 and TRBJ1-1, is DSGVTQTPKHLITATGQRVTLRCSPRSGDLSVYWYQQSLDQGLQFLIQYYNGEERAKGNILERFSAQQFPDLHSELNLSSLELGDSALYFCASSEKPGRNTEAFFGQGTRLTVV.

J is TRBJ2-1 and V is TRBV27; 8 positions match TRBD1. The CDR3 loop spans 14 amino acids. Trimming at V came to 5 bases and at J to 4 bases, leaving 4 bases not matched to a gene. The germline gives CDR1 MNHEY, CDR2 SMNVEV (reference sequence). CDR3 nucleotide sequence: TGTGCCAGCAGTGCCGACAGGGGATACAATGAGCAGTTCTTC. It codes for CASSADRGYNEQFF.

The chain couples TRBV7-9 to TRBJ1-2, with D unresolved. With 8 bases removed from V and 1 base from J, the gap between germline ends came to 17 bases. The germline gives CDR1 SEHNR, CDR2 FQNEAQ (reference sequence). The length of the CDR3 is 15 residues. The CDR3 is CASVEGSQYNYGYTF. Written as DNA, the CDR3 is TGTGCCAGCGTGGAGGGTTCCCAATATAACTATGGCTACACCTTC.

In this sample, this clone turned up a few times. The rearrangement uses TRBV7-9 and TRBJ1-6; the D gene is possibly TRBD1 (6 bases). The V end was cut by 5 bases, the J end by 9 bases, with 14 bases between. CDR3 length: 14 residues. CDR1 is SEHNR, CDR2 FQNEAQ, per germline (reference sequence). CDR3 region: CASSRAGAGSPLHF. The CDR3 DNA is TGTGCCAGCAGCCGTGCGGGGGCCGGTTCACCCCTCCACTTT.

V gene TRBV28 combines with J gene TRBJ1-1; D may be TRBD1 (5 bases). The germline CDR1 and CDR2 sequences are MDHEN and SYDVKM. V dropped 3 bases and J dropped 4 bases, with 30 bases sitting between them. This CDR3 is 20 amino acids long. DNA for the CDR3: TGTGCCAGCAGTTTGGGTGTCGCCGGAGGGGTTAAAGGGAAGGGCACTGAAGCTTTCTTT. It translates to CASSLGVAGGVKGKGTEAFF.

V gene TRBV25-1 combines with J gene TRBJ1-3, with D possibly being TRBD1 (5 bases). Germline assignment: CDR1 MGHDK and CDR2 SYGVNS. Trimming cost V 7 bases and J 8 bases, with 15 bases left between them. The CDR3 has 13 residues. CDR3 in amino acids: CASTKDTEYTIYF. CDR3 in DNA: TGTGCCAGCACGAAGGACACGGAGTACACCATATATTTT.

The CDR3 DNA sequence: TGTGCCAGCAGCCCCTCAGAAGATACGCAGTATTTT. It is translated as CASSPSEDTQYF. The chain combines TRBV3-1 (or the pseudogene TRBV3-2) with TRBJ2-3; D not resolved. Trimming took off 4 bases at V and 5 bases at J, with 7 bases between the two ends. The CDR3 is 12 amino acids. Germline V gives CDR1 LGHDT, CDR2 YNNKEL (reference sequence).

V gene TRBV5-6 combines with J gene TRBJ2-7; D call uncertain. Trimming shortened V by 1 base and J by 1 base, and 15 bases separated the two germline ends. Germline values: CDR1 SGHDT, CDR2 YYEEEE. The CDR3 sequence is 16 residues long. The CDR3 region has the DNA TGTGCCAGCAGCTTGAATTACGCCCGTCGGTCCTACGAGCAGTACTTC. Its protein product is CASSLNYARRSYEQYF.

V is TRBV5-6 and J is TRBJ1-1; the D is unclear. The length of the CDR3 is 14 residues. Germline lookup yields CDR1 SGHDT and CDR2 YYEEEE. Deletions cut 4 bases from V and 4 bases from J, with 14 bases between. CDR3 sequence: CASSPISVGTEAFF. In nucleotides, the CDR3 is TGTGCCAGCAGCCCGATCAGCGTGGGCACTGAAGCTTTCTTT.